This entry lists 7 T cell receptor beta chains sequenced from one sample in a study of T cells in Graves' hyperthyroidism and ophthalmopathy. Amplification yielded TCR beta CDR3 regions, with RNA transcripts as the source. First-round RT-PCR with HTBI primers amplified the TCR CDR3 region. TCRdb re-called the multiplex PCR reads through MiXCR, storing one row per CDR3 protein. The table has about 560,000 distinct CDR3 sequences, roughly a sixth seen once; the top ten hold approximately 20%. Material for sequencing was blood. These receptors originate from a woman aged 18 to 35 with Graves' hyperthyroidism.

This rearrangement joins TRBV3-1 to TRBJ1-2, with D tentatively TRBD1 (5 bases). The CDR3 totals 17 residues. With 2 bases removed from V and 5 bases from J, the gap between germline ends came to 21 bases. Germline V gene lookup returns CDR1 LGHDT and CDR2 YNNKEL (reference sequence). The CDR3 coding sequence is TGTGCCAGCAGCCAACGACAGCGTATGCCTCGGGGTTATGGCTACACCTTC. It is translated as CASSQRQRMPRGYGYTF. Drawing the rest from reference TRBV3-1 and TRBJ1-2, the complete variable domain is DTAVSQTPKYLVTQMGNDKSIKCEQNLGHDTMYWYKQDSKKFLKIMFSYNNKELIINETVPNRFSPKSPDKAHLNLHINSLELGDSAVYFCASSQRQRMPRGYGYTFGSGTRLTVV.

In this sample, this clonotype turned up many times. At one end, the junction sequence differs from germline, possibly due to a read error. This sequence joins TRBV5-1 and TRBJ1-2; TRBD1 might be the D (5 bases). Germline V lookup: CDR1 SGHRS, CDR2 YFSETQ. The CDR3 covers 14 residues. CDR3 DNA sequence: TGTGCCAGCAGTTTGCGGGGGGGGAACTATGGCTACACCTTC. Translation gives CASSLRGGNYGYTF. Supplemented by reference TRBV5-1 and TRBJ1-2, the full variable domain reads KAGVTQTPRYLIKTRGQQVTLSCSPISGHRSVSWYQQTPGQGLQFLFEYFSETQRNKGNFPGRFSGRQFSNSRSEMNVSTLELGDSALYLCASSLRGGNYGYTFGSGTRLTVV.

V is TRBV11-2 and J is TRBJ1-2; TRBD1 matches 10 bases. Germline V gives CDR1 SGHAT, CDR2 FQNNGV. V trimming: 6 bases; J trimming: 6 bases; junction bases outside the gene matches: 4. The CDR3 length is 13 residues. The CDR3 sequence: CASRVGTGDGYTF. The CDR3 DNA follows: TGTGCCAGCAGGGTGGGGACAGGGGATGGCTACACCTTC.

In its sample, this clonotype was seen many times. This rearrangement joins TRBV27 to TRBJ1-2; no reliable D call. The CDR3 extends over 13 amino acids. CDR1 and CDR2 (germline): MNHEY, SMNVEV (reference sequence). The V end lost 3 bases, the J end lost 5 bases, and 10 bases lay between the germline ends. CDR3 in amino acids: CASSFRNAYGYTF. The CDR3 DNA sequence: TGTGCCAGCAGTTTCCGGAATGCTTATGGCTACACCTTC.

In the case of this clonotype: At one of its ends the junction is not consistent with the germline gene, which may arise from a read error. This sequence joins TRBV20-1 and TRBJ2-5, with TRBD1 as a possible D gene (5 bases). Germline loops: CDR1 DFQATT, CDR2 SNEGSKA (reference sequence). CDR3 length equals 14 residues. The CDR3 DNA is TGCAGTGCTAGAGCCGGTCCAAAGGGGTCGACCCAGCACTTC. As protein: CSARAGPKGSTQHF.

The CDR3, as DNA: TGTGCCAGCAGTTCCGGCGGCCGGAATTCACCCCTCCACTTT. This encodes CASSSGGRNSPLHF. The chain uses TRBV28 and TRBJ1-6, with D unresolved. Trimming stripped 4 bases from V and 7 bases from J, with 11 bases between. CDR1 is MDHEN and CDR2 is SYDVKM in the germline V gene. CDR3 length equals 14 residues.

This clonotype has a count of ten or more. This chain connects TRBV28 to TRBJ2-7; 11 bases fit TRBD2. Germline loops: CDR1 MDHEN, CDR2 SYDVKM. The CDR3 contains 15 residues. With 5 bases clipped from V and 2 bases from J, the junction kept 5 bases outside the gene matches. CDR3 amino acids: CASSPGLAGPYEQYF. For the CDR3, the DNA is TGTGCCAGCAGTCCTGGACTAGCGGGTCCCTACGAGCAGTACTTC. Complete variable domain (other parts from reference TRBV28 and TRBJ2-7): DVKVTQSSRYLVKRTGEKVFLECVQDMDHENMFWYRQDPGLGLRLIYFSYDVKMKEKGDIPEGYSVSREKKERFSLILESASTNQTSMYLCASSPGLAGPYEQYFGPGTRLTVT.